The subject of this entry is one T cell receptor (beta chain). Its antigen is as yet unknown. Germline V gene data show CDR1 as KGHSH and CDR2 as LQKENI. The CDR3 is 12 amino acids. V shed 6 bases and J shed 3 bases, with 7 bases lying between them. All of the isolated RNA was reverse transcribed, so expressed TCRB transcripts were sequenced. Generated by immunoSEQ multiplex PCR, the TCRdb table keeps only in-frame clones and is missing some. The sample lists 300,000 to 450,000 clones, around 19% occurring once. This sample is part of a study of beta chain features in type 1 diabetes. Every sorted population was more than 95% pure. Study findings and constraints: PCR might pick shorter templates more often, in the same way for patients and controls.

This sequence originates from a woman younger than 30 in good health. Sequencing was performed on naive CD4+ T cells from blood. V and J are TRBV18 and TRBJ2-3; D remains ambiguous. CDR3 in DNA: TGTGCCAGCTCGGCCGTAACAGATACGCAGTATTTT. Protein: CASSAVTDTQYF. The full variable domain, completed using reference TRBV18 and TRBJ2-3, is NAGVMQNPRHLVRRRGQEARLRCSPMKGHSHVYWYRQLPEEGLKFMVYLQKENIIDESGMPKERFSAEFPKEGPSILRIQQVVRGDSAAYFCASSAVTDTQYFGPGTRLTVL.